Detailed here is one TCR beta chain. This clone was observed a few times. Its target antigen remains unknown. Base qualities are not recorded, but no much larger clone differs from it by a single base. The library was obtained by the immunoSEQ multiplex PCR assay. The TCRbeta CDR3 region and neighboring sequences were amplified from pancreatic genomic DNA and then sequenced. As for the authors' bioinformatics: Productive clonality and productive rearrangement counts were measured along with repertoire diversity, which was expressed as a mean normalized Shannon-Wiener index. Control and chronic pancreatitis repertoire metrics were compared by means of the nonparametric Mann-Whitney U test. A clonotype counted as shared when its CDR3beta sequence had identical amino acid composition and length across subjects. The table comes from immuneACCESS by way of TCRdb, which keeps in-frame sequences with V and J called. Part of the clones is missing from these tables; in studies checked, under half for an unresolved V gene and the rest for unknown reasons. V, J and clone size derive from that table, while D and trimming were established from the DNA sequence. The sample records roughly 600 clones, around two thirds of which are singletons. Together, the top ten hold roughly 30% of the sample.

The data belong to a study of immune characteristics of hereditary and idiopathic chronic pancreatitis. With respect to the entire study: Local pancreatic immune cells and TCRbeta repertoires were profiled in hereditary and idiopathic chronic pancreatitis and were compared with control organ donor pancreases. TCRbeta sequencing was performed on 4 or 5 control pancreases, under 10 hereditary chronic pancreatitis pancreases and roughly six idiopathic chronic pancreatitis pancreases. Minimal in vitro experimental manipulation of pancreas-infiltrating T cells was the reason the gDNA-based approach was selected. What the study reported, not specific to this receptor: Differences in Vbeta-Jbeta gene family usage, including TRBV10, TRBV19, TRBV23 and TRBV5, were found between hereditary and idiopathic chronic pancreatitis. Compared with controls, both chronic pancreatitis groups had significantly higher TCRbeta repertoire diversity and lower clonality. The study did not include chronic pancreatitis caused by alcohol use.

There are 14 amino acids in the CDR3, from cysteine to phenylalanine inclusive. Only the CDR3 part of the read is kept: 42 bases, read in frame from the first base. At the junction V is shortened by 2 bases and J by 4 bases, with 12 bases in between. The germline V gene encodes CDR1 SGHTA and CDR2 FQGTGA. Control pancreas tissue was obtained from deceased organ donors without known pancreatic disease and went through the same islet isolation procedure as patient tissue. For TCRbeta sequencing, genomic DNA was extracted directly from bulk pancreas tissue without sorting T cells. Pancreas tissues from patients and organ donors were collected consecutively at two US centers.

The clonotype comes from a human donor who was a deceased organ donor serving as a healthy control. Sequences were obtained from pancreas tissue. The chain links TRBV7-3 with TRBJ2-7; the D segment could be TRBD2, given 5 matching bases. The sequence in DNA is TGTGCCAGCAGCTTAGGAGGTGGCCCTTACGAGCAGTACTTC. Translation gives CASSLGGGPYEQYF.